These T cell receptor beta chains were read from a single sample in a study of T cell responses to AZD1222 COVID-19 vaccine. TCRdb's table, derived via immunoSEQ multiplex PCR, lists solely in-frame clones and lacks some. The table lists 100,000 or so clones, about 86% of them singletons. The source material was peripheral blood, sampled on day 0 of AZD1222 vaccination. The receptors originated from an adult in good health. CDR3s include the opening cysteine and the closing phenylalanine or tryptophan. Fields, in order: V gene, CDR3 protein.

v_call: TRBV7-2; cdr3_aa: CASSLDKGTSFYEQYF
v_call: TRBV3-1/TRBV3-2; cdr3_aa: CASSQEQGEAQPQHF
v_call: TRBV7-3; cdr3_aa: CASSSQAAGGTEAFF
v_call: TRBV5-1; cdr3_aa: CASSLMQGMVTGELFF
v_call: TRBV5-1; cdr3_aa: CASRAGTGNTGELFF
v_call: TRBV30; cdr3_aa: CAWSVLPGGWTEAFF
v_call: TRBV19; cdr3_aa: CATRFAYGYTF
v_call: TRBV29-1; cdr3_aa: CSVVRGSTDTQYF
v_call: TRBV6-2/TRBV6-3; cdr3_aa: CASSDRGGTDRAFF
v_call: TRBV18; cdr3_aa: CASSPRATNEKLFF
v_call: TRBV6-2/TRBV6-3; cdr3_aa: CASSYNRGGQPQHF
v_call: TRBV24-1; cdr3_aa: CATNTGQGVCISEKLFF
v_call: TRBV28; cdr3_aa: CASSSIRGQGNEKLFF
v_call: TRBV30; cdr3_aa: CAWSPGAARAYGYTF
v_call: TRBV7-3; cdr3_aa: CASSAFVDYGYTF
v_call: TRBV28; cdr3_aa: CASSRGQRQPQHF
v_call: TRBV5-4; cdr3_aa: CASSLNRNVGSYTF
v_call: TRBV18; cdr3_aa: CASSPKQSSGNTIYF
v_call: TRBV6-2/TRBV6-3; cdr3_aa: CASSEIPGRALNTEAFF
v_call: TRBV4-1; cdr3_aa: CASTRRGGNTEAFF
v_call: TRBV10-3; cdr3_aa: CAISLARGTANSPLHF
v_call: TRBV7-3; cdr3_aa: CASSLILGTGEQFF
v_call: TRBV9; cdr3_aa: CASSVGGTNTEAFF
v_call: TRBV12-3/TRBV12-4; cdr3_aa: CASSFQNRGEAFF
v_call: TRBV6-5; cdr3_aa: CASSFIRDRYNEQFF
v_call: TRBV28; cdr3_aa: CASRKPQGTYGYTF